What follows are 5 T cell receptor beta chains derived from one specimen sequenced in a study of T cell repertoires in cytomegalovirus infection. In TCRdb, the reads were re-called with MiXCR into one record per CDR3 protein. The sample lists some 680,000 distinct CDR3 sequences, 35% to 45% occurring once. Sequences were obtained from PBMCs. These receptors came from a human donor in good health (CMV status not recorded). Some clones in this sample may be carry-over from other donors' samples.

This sequence joins TRBV7-6 and TRBJ2-7; 10 bases fit TRBD2. Trimming cost V 1 base and J 7 bases; bases outside gene matches: 4. Germline CDR1 reads SGHVS; CDR2 reads FNYEAQ. The CDR3 covers 14 residues. The CDR3 DNA is TGTGCCAGCAGCTTAGTCGGTAGCGGGAGGGAGCAGTACTTC. Translated, it gives CASSLVGSGREQYF.

Only a few counts were recorded for this clonotype. The CDR3 DNA sequence: TGTGCCAGCAGTCCCTGGACTAGCGGAGGCACCGGGGAGCTGTTTTTT. It translates to CASSPWTSGGTGELFF. The rearrangement links TRBV28 to TRBJ2-2, with 10 bases aligning to TRBD2. There are 16 residues in the CDR3. Looked up from germline, CDR1 is MDHEN and CDR2 is SYDVKM. V lost 5 bases to trimming and J lost 4 bases; unmatched junction nucleotides: 7.

The chain joins TRBV28 to TRBJ1-1; D perhaps matches TRBD1 (6 bases). The V gene's germline CDR1 is MDHEN and CDR2 SYDVKM. The CDR3 sequence is 13 residues long. Trimming removed 4 bases at V and 9 bases at J, with 15 bases between. CDR3 sequence (DNA): TGTGCCAGCAGTTCTCAGGGGACCCGAAAAGCTTTCTTT. Amino acid sequence: CASSSQGTRKAFF.

The chain has TRBV19 and TRBJ2-7; 8 bases match TRBD1. V trimming: 5 bases; J trimming: 3 bases; junction bases outside the gene matches: 9. This CDR3 region has 15 residues. From germline, CDR1 is LNHDA and CDR2 SQIVND (reference sequence). The DNA for the CDR3 is TGTGCCAGTAGTCCTGGTGGGACAGGAGTCTACGAGCAGTACTTC. Translating it yields CASSPGGTGVYEQYF.

V is TRBV5-6 and J is TRBJ1-5, with 9 bases that match TRBD1. The CDR3 totals 16 residues. Germline values: CDR1 SGHDT, CDR2 YYEEEE. Trimming at V came to 4 bases and at J to 5 bases, leaving 10 bases not matched to a gene. The CDR3 region has the DNA TGTGCCAGCAGCCAGCGGACAGGGGACTACTATCAGCCCCAGCATTTT. Its protein is CASSQRTGDYYQPQHF.